The sequence of this T cell receptor beta chain was determined in a study of blood T cell repertoires in COVID-19. Enrollees, about 18 to 89 years old, lived in about two dozen US areas. In the original processing: Estimation of nucleated cell counts was performed using reference gene primer amplification. TCRdb keeps only in-frame clones here, not all; method: immunoSEQ multiplex PCR. V, J and clone size derive from that table, while D and trimming were established from the DNA sequence. The sample shows 250,000 to 300,000 clones, 89% of them seen only once. V was trimmed by 5 bases and J by 9 bases, leaving 16 bases between them. CDR1 and CDR2 from the germline V gene are SGHTA and FQGNSA. This CDR3 is built from 14 residues.

The chain links TRBV7-2 to TRBJ2-2; D perhaps matches TRBD1 (7 bases). This TCR derives from a woman aged 40 to 50 who had recovered from COVID-19. Sequenced sample: PBMCs or T cells enriched from blood (not recorded which). This CDR3 is CASSGSRGARELFF. The CDR3 DNA sequence: TGTGCCAGCAGCGGCAGCAGGGGGGCCAGGGAGCTGTTTTTT. Full variable domain (outside the CDR3, taken from reference TRBV7-2 and TRBJ2-2): GAGVSQSPSNKVTEKGKDVELRCDPISGHTALYWYRQSLGQGLEFLIYFQGNSAPDKSGLPSDRFSAERTGGSVSTLTIQRTQQEDSAVYLCASSGSRGARELFFGEGSRLTVL.